These T cell receptor beta chains were read from a single sample in a study of low-dose radiotherapy and immunotherapy resistance in tumors. TCRdb processed the reads anew with MiXCR; each CDR3 protein has one entry. Among 95,000 to 100,000 distinct CDR3 sequences, less than 25% were seen once, and the ten largest hold about 4%. Sequencing was performed on PBMCs, taken after low-dose radiotherapy plus immunotherapy. These receptors originate from a male donor with prostate cancer. CDR3s include the opening cysteine and the closing phenylalanine or tryptophan. D genes are given only for firm matches. Not every row has a clone size; where given, it reads once, few, many or a size class.

abundance	v_gene	j_gene	d_gene	CDR3aa	CDR3nt
many	TRBV5-1	TRBJ2-7	TRBD1	CASSLDPTGALEQYF	TGCGCCAGCAGTTTGGACCCAACAGGGGCGCTGGAGCAGTACTTC
many	TRBV9	TRBJ1-1	TRBD1	CASSLRGDSSDTEAFF	TGTGCCAGCAGCCTACGAGGGGACAGCTCAGACACTGAAGCTTTCTTT
many	TRBV3-1	TRBJ2-7	-	CASSQGARESYEQYF	TGTGCCAGCAGCCAAGGGGCCAGGGAGTCCTACGAGCAGTACTTC
many	TRBV5-1	TRBJ2-7	TRBD1	CASSGQGADYEQYF	TGCGCCAGTAGCGGACAGGGGGCGGACTACGAGCAGTACTTC
once	TRBV5-3	TRBJ2-7	-	CASSLWQGGDEQYF	TGTGCCAGCAGCTTGTGGCAGGGCGGGGACGAGCAGTACTTC
-	TRBV5-1	TRBJ2-1	-	CASSLLGEDYNEQFF	TGCGCCAGCAGCTTGTTAGGCGAAGACTACAATGAGCAGTTCTTC
many	TRBV4-1	TRBJ1-5	-	CASSQDGGAGGQPQHF	TGCGCCAGCAGCCAAGACGGGGGGGCAGGAGGGCAGCCCCAGCATTTT
many	TRBV2	TRBJ1-2	-	CASSEIPQVNYGYTF	TGTGCCAGCAGTGAAATCCCCCAGGTAAACTATGGCTACACCTTC
few	TRBV5-1	TRBJ2-4	-	CASSIQGAKNIQYF	TGCGCCAGCAGCATACAGGGAGCCAAAAACATTCAGTACTTC
many	TRBV7-9	TRBJ1-5	TRBD1	CASSPGTGGFYGNQPQHF	TGTGCCAGCAGCCCCGGGACAGGGGGATTTTATGGCAATCAGCCCCAGCATTTT